A selection of T cell receptor beta chains follows, all from one sample in a study of blood T cell repertoires in COVID-19. Profiling relied on immunoSEQ multiplex PCR, and the TCRdb table lists in-frame clones only, not all of them. The data show some 69,000 clones, with roughly four fifths seen just once and roughly 22% held by the top ten. The material sequenced was peripheral blood. The receptors stem from a woman between 65 and 79 years old with acute or convalescent COVID-19. Each CDR3 is given with its conserved first and last residue. Each record gives: J gene, D gene, clone size, V gene, CDR3 length, CDR3 protein, CDR3 DNA. The D gene is left open where the match is weak. Clone size is shown for a subset of rows, as once, few, many or a class of expanded clone.

TRBJ2-5 TRBD2 - TRBV14 18 CASSQATGTSGYQETQYF TGTGCCAGCAGCCAAGCTACCGGGACTAGCGGATATCAAGAGACCCAGTACTTC
TRBJ2-1 TRBD2 - TRBV5-1 16 CASSGPGLAGVNEQFF TGCGCCAGCAGCGGGCCGGGACTAGCGGGAGTGAATGAGCAGTTCTTC
TRBJ1-4 - once TRBV11-1 13 CASSLRRNEKLFF TGTGCCAGCAGCTTACGGAGGAATGAAAAACTGTTTTTT
TRBJ1-2 - - TRBV4-1 14 CASSQDATVYGYTF TGCGCCAGCAGCCAAGACGCAACGGTCTATGGCTACACCTTC
TRBJ1-3 TRBD1 - TRBV18 15 CASSPRQGGGNTIYF TGTGCCAGCTCACCCCGACAGGGCGGGGGAAACACCATATATTTT
TRBJ2-1 TRBD2 - TRBV7-9 16 CASSSVAGGPLDEQFF TGTGCCAGCAGCTCCGTAGCGGGAGGGCCTTTGGATGAGCAGTTCTTC
TRBJ1-2 - - TRBV10-3 16 CAISEFIVVQNYGYTF TGTGCCATCAGTGAGTTTATCGTGGTACAGAACTATGGCTACACCTTC
TRBJ2-2 TRBD2 - TRBV5-4 20 CASSYWVTSGRAKGSGELFF TGTGCCAGCAGCTACTGGGTGACTAGCGGGAGGGCCAAGGGTTCCGGGGAGCTGTTTTTT
TRBJ1-2 TRBD1 - TRBV7-2 15 CASSLGTGRRDGYTF TGTGCCAGCAGCTTAGGGACAGGCCGTAGGGATGGCTACACCTTC
TRBJ2-7 TRBD1 - TRBV11-2 15 CASSLEDRATYEQYF TGTGCCAGCAGCTTAGAGGACAGGGCCACCTACGAGCAGTACTTC
TRBJ2-5 TRBD1 - TRBV28 15 CASRTQGQPPETQYF TGTGCCAGCAGAACACAGGGGCAACCCCCGGAGACCCAGTACTTC
TRBJ2-1 - - TRBV5-6 11 CASSLTNEQFF TGTGCCAGCAGCTTGACTAATGAGCAGTTCTTC
TRBJ1-3 TRBD1 - TRBV5-5 15 CASSLDRGPGNTIYF TGTGCCAGCAGCCTGGACAGGGGGCCTGGAAACACCATATATTTT
TRBJ1-6 TRBD1 - TRBV7-2 15 CASSLRTGTDSPLHF TGTGCCAGCAGCTTAAGGACAGGGACTGATTCACCCCTCCACTTT
TRBJ2-3 - - TRBV5-1 13 CASGRVSADTQYF TGCGCCAGCGGTAGGGTTAGCGCAGATACGCAGTATTTT
TRBJ2-7 - many TRBV7-9 15 CASSLEGAQGTRQYF TGTGCCAGCAGCTTGGAGGGGGCGCAAGGGACACGGCAGTACTTC
TRBJ1-3 TRBD1 - TRBV5-1 15 CASSLAQGSGNTIYF TGCGCCAGCAGCTTGGCACAGGGGTCGGGAAACACCATATATTTT
TRBJ2-2 TRBD2 - TRBV5-1 16 CASSRGTSGNTGELFF TGCGCCAGCAGCCGGGGGACTAGCGGGAACACCGGGGAGCTGTTTTTT
TRBJ2-1 TRBD2 - TRBV19 14 CATAGGQEYNEQFF TGTGCCACCGCGGGAGGCCAAGAGTACAATGAGCAGTTCTTC
TRBJ2-7 TRBD1 - TRBV24-1 15 CATSDPTGNPYEQYF TGTGCCACCAGTGACCCGACAGGGAACCCCTACGAGCAGTACTTC
TRBJ1-6 - few TRBV21-1 15 CAISGGLSYNSPLHF TGTGCCATCTCGGGAGGTCTCTCCTATAATTCACCCCTCCACTTT
TRBJ1-2 - - TRBV20-1 11 CSARSGDGYTF TGCAGTGCTAGGTCCGGGGATGGCTACACCTTC
TRBJ1-1 - - TRBV7-5 17 CARSLVGHSLMNTEAFF TGTGCCAGAAGCTTAGTAGGCCATAGCCTGATGAACACTGAAGCTTTCTTT
TRBJ1-3 - - TRBV7-2 15 CASSTSGERRNTIYF TGTGCCAGCAGTACCTCCGGGGAGAGAAGAAACACCATATATTTT
TRBJ2-1 TRBD2 - TRBV2 19 CANQPGWGAGGPNRNEQFF TGTGCCAACCAGCCAGGTTGGGGGGCGGGAGGGCCGAATCGGAATGAGCAGTTCTTC
TRBJ1-5 - - TRBV6-5 15 CASIRQAYSNQPQHF TGTGCCAGCATTCGACAGGCATATAGCAATCAGCCCCAGCATTTT
TRBJ2-7 - - TRBV6-5 15 CASSPGRGHVYEQYF TGTGCCAGCAGTCCCGGACGAGGACACGTCTACGAGCAGTACTTC
TRBJ1-1 - - TRBV5-6 13 CASSLLMNTEAFF TGTGCCAGCAGCTTACTAATGAACACTGAAGCTTTCTTT
TRBJ1-5 - - TRBV21-1 14 CASSNGTGSQPQHF TGTGCCAGCAGCAATGGGACAGGGAGTCAGCCCCAGCATTTT
TRBJ1-2 - - TRBV2 13 CASSLDSVYGYTF TGTGCCAGCAGTCTGGACAGCGTTTATGGCTACACCTTC
TRBJ1-4 - few TRBV28 13 CASLRTEGEKLFF TGTGCCAGCCTAAGGACAGAGGGGGAAAAACTGTTTTTT
TRBJ1-5 - medium-sized TRBV15 15 CATSRDVDNNQPQHF TGTGCCACCAGCAGAGATGTGGACAACAATCAGCCCCAGCATTTT
TRBJ2-1 TRBD2 - TRBV28 13 CASNRGLSDEQFF TGTGCCAGCAATCGGGGACTATCGGATGAGCAGTTCTTC
TRBJ2-1 - - TRBV2 12 CASSGDRGLQFF TGTGCCAGCAGTGGCGATAGGGGATTGCAGTTCTTC
TRBJ2-7 TRBD1 - TRBV23-1 15 CASSYSGTGSYEQYF TGCGCCAGCAGTTATTCCGGGACAGGTTCATACGAGCAGTACTTC
TRBJ2-3 - - TRBV3-1/TRBV3-2 13 CASSQAGTDTQYF TGTGCCAGCAGCCAAGCGGGCACAGATACGCAGTATTTT
TRBJ2-2 TRBD2 - TRBV9 15 CASSVGSGSDGELFF TGTGCCAGCAGCGTAGGGAGCGGGAGCGATGGGGAGCTGTTTTTT
TRBJ1-1 - - TRBV7-2 16 CASSLGLRGLKTEAFF TGTGCCAGCAGCTTAGGTTTGAGAGGGCTTAAAACTGAAGCTTTCTTT
TRBJ2-1 TRBD1 - TRBV20-1 14 CSASGGQGYNEQFF TGCAGTGCTAGTGGGGGACAGGGGTACAATGAGCAGTTCTTC
TRBJ2-7 TRBD1 - TRBV18 14 CASSLGTDHYEQYF TGTGCCAGCTCACTTGGGACAGACCACTACGAGCAGTACTTC
TRBJ1-1 - - TRBV28 12 CASREQVTEAFF TGTGCCAGCAGAGAACAGGTGACTGAAGCTTTCTTT
TRBJ1-4 TRBD1 - TRBV10-2 16 CASTDRVVATNEKLFF TGCGCCAGCACCGACAGGGTGGTCGCAACTAATGAAAAACTGTTTTTT
TRBJ1-5 - - TRBV28 14 CASGTGGSNQPQHF TGTGCCAGCGGAACAGGAGGGTCAAATCAGCCCCAGCATTTT
TRBJ1-5 - - TRBV18 15 CASSRLSTSDQPQHF TGTGCCAGCTCACGACTCTCCACGTCGGATCAGCCCCAGCATTTT
TRBJ2-1 TRBD2 - TRBV10-3 14 CATGLAGGSNEQFF TGTGCCACCGGACTAGCGGGAGGGAGCAATGAGCAGTTCTTC
TRBJ1-2 - - TRBV7-9 13 CASNPSGAYGYTF TGTGCCAGCAACCCGAGTGGTGCCTATGGCTACACCTTC
TRBJ2-2 - few TRBV6-6 15 CASSYGSRNTGELFF TGTGCCAGCAGTTATGGTTCTAGGAACACCGGGGAGCTGTTTTTT
TRBJ2-2 - - TRBV12-3/TRBV12-4 12 CASSFYSGELFF TGTGCCAGCAGTTTTTATAGCGGGGAGCTGTTTTTT
TRBJ1-1 TRBD1 - TRBV7-2 13 CASSSTGRTEAFF TGTGCCAGCAGCTCGACAGGGAGGACTGAAGCTTTCTTT
TRBJ1-1 - - TRBV11-2 15 CASSQTQGMNTEAFF TGTGCCAGCAGCCAAACACAGGGTATGAACACTGAAGCTTTCTTT
TRBJ1-1 - - TRBV7-2 13 CASSARPTGEAFF TGTGCCAGCAGCGCCCGACCTACAGGAGAAGCTTTCTTT
TRBJ1-1 - - TRBV20-1 10 CSAREREAFF TGCAGTGCTAGAGAGAGGGAAGCTTTCTTT